This TCR beta chain was sequenced during a study of blood T cell repertoires in COVID-19. Across the whole study: Both acute and convalescent COVID-19 samples were obtained from the United States, Italy and Spain.

The data were produced by immunoSEQ multiplex PCR, yet TCRdb's version contains in-frame clones alone and is incomplete. The sample comprises fewer than 250,000 clones, 82% of which are singletons, and around 4.7% rests with the top ten. The V and J ends lost 7 bases and 6 bases, in that order; junction bases with no gene match: 5. The CDR3 extends over 12 amino acids. Looked up from germline, CDR1 is MNHEY and CDR2 is SVGAGI. This clone showed up just a few times. The V and J genes are TRBV6-5 and TRBJ1-1; 7 nucleotides match TRBD1. The source is a woman between 65 and 79 years old with acute or convalescent COVID-19. Sequencing was carried out using peripheral blood. CDR3 DNA: TGTGCCAGCATTACAACAGGGGCTGAAGCTTTCTTT. It translates to CASITTGAEAFF.